These 12 T cell receptor beta chains originate from one sample sequenced in a study of beta chain features in type 1 diabetes. Notes on the study in general: When Type 1 diabetes patients were examined, their TCRB CDR3s proved moderately but significantly shorter in all four CD4+ subsets.

These receptors are not linked to any known antigen. Every bit of the isolated RNA underwent reverse transcription, so sequencing read expressed TCRB transcripts. TCRdb keeps only in-frame clones here, not all; method: immunoSEQ multiplex PCR. Here the sample spans about 260,000 clones, around 24% being singletons. Sequencing input: naive CD4+ T cells from blood. These TCRs come from a woman aged 25 to 39 with type 1 diabetes.

The rearrangement uses TRBV2 and TRBJ1-4; D call uncertain. With 7 bases removed from V and 3 bases from J, the gap between germline ends came to 9 bases. Per germline, CDR1 SNHLY and CDR2 FYNNEI. The CDR3 sequence is 13 residues long. In DNA, the CDR3 is TGTGCCAGCATTCGGGGTTCTAATGAAAAACTGTTTTTT. Protein: CASIRGSNEKLFF.

In regard to this clone: Other DNA sequences of this sample code for an identical CDR3. V gene TRBV25-1 combines with J gene TRBJ1-1; TRBD1 might be the D (6 bases). Germline CDR1 reads MGHDK; CDR2 reads SYGVNS. CDR3 length: 13 residues. V lost 4 bases and J 5 bases, leaving 11 bases between the germline ends. The CDR3 coding sequence is TGTGCCAGCAGTGTACTTCAGGGGACTGAAGCTTTCTTT. Protein sequence: CASSVLQGTEAFF. Complete variable domain (other parts from reference TRBV25-1 and TRBJ1-1): EADIYQTPRYLVIGTGKKITLECSQTMGHDKMYWYQQDPGMELHLIHYSYGVNSTEKGDLSSESTVSRIRTEHFPLTLESARPSHTSQYLCASSVLQGTEAFFGQGTRLTVV.

This clone was counted a few times. The rearrangement uses TRBV29-1 and TRBJ1-2, with 7 bases aligning to TRBD1. The CDR3 is 13 residues long. V dropped 7 bases and J dropped 12; count of bases not matched to a gene: 17. Germline V lookup: CDR1 SQVTM, CDR2 ANQGSEA. The CDR3 DNA is TGCAGCGCTAAGGACAGGTCATTAAGGGGCGACACCTTC. Translating gives CSAKDRSLRGDTF. The entire variable domain, with the rest obtained from reference TRBV29-1 and TRBJ1-2, is as follows: SAVISQKPSRDICQRGTSLTIQCQVDSQVTMMFWYRQQPGQSLTLIATANQGSEATYESGFVIDKFPISRPNLTFSTLTVSNMSPEDSSIYLCSAKDRSLRGDTFGSGTRLTVV.

This chain links TRBV9 with TRBJ1-2, with 8 bases matching TRBD1. The germline V gene has CDR1 SGDLS and CDR2 YYNGEE. The V gene end was trimmed by 3 bases and the J gene end by 5 bases; junction bases not matched to a gene: 9. The CDR3 length is 15 residues. CDR3 in DNA: TGTGCCAGCAGCGACAACCGGGACAGGACGTATGGCTACACCTTC. Residues: CASSDNRDRTYGYTF.

The chain joins TRBV19 to TRBJ1-1; D is perhaps TRBD1 (6 bases). This CDR3 comprises 15 residues. Germline V gene lookup returns CDR1 LNHDA and CDR2 SQIVND (reference sequence). V was trimmed by 5 bases and J by 7 bases, leaving 20 bases between them. CDR3 protein: CASSLGPQGLNEAFF. DNA of the CDR3: TGTGCCAGTAGTCTGGGGCCACAGGGATTGAATGAAGCTTTCTTT. Looking up the rest from reference TRBV19 and TRBJ1-1 gives the full variable domain: DGGITQSPKYLFRKEGQNVTLSCEQNLNHDAMYWYRQDPGQGLRLIYYSQIVNDFQKGDIAEGYSVSREKKESFPLTVTSAQKNPTAFYLCASSLGPQGLNEAFFGQGTRLTVV.

This clone was counted only a few times. The V gene is TRBV11-3, the J gene TRBJ2-5, with D uncertain. The CDR3 totals 11 residues. Germline V gives CDR1 SGHNT, CDR2 YENEEA. The V gene lost 5 bases and the J gene lost 1 base, with 2 bases spanning the gap. The CDR3 nucleotides are TGTGCCAGCAGCCGCCAAGAGACCCAGTACTTC. Its translation: CASSRQETQYF.

V and J are TRBV5-1 and TRBJ1-1, with 7 positions matching TRBD1. J gave up 2 bases and V 4 bases, and 5 bases lay outside the gene matches. In germline, CDR1 is SGHRS, CDR2 YFSETQ. This CDR3 is built from 14 residues. CDR3 protein: CASSLTGPNTEAFF. For the CDR3, the DNA is TGCGCCAGCAGCCTGACAGGGCCTAACACTGAAGCTTTCTTT.

The V gene is TRBV14, the J gene TRBJ2-3; D may be TRBD1 (6 bases). Trimming left V 3 bases short and J 2 bases short, with 9 bases between. Germline V CDR1 and CDR2: SGHDN, FVKESK. The CDR3 is 14 residues long. In DNA form, the CDR3 reads TGTGCCAGCAGCCAGGGGACATTCACAGATACGCAGTATTTT. This encodes CASSQGTFTDTQYF. The full variable domain, completed using reference TRBV14 and TRBJ2-3, is EAGVTQFPSHSVIEKGQTVTLRCDPISGHDNLYWYRRVMGKEIKFLLHFVKESKQDESGMPNNRFLAERTGGTYSTLKVQPAELEDSGVYFCASSQGTFTDTQYFGPGTRLTVL.

This clone has just a few counts. The rearrangement joins TRBV18 to TRBJ2-5, with D possibly matching TRBD1 (6 bases). Germline-derived CDR1 and CDR2 are KGHSH and LQKENI. Trimming pared 3 bases from V and 4 bases from J, leaving 15 bases between. This CDR3 spans 15 amino acids. Written as DNA, the CDR3 is TGTGCCAGCTCACCCCCAGGGGTTTTAGGAGAGACCCAGTACTTC. Its translation: CASSPPGVLGETQYF.

The chain joins TRBV30 to TRBJ2-5; TRBD2 aligns across 9 bases. In germline, CDR1 is GTSNPN, CDR2 SVGIG (reference sequence). Trimming at V came to 0 bases and at J to 2 bases, leaving 10 bases not matched to a gene. The CDR3 extends over 17 amino acids. The chain's CDR3 is CAWSVLRTSGSQETQYF. CDR3 nucleotide sequence: TGTGCCTGGAGTGTATTGAGAACTAGCGGGTCTCAAGAGACCCAGTACTTC. The full variable domain, in which reference TRBV30 and TRBJ2-5 provide the parts outside the CDR3, is SQTIHQWPATLVQPVGSPLSLECTVEGTSNPNLYWYRQAAGRGLQLLFYSVGIGQISSEVPQNLSASRPQDRQFILSSKKLLLSDSGFYLCAWSVLRTSGSQETQYFGPGTRLLVL.

The chain combines TRBV6-1 with TRBJ2-1, with TRBD2 matching over 9 bases. CDR3 length: 15 residues. Germline V gene data show CDR1 as MNHNS and CDR2 as SASEGT. V trimming: 4 bases; J trimming: 6 bases; junction bases outside the gene matches: 7. The CDR3 loop is CASSVASGAPNEQFF. CDR3 bases: TGTGCCAGCAGTGTAGCTAGCGGGGCCCCCAATGAGCAGTTCTTC.

The rearrangement uses TRBV18 and TRBJ2-7; 9 bases agree with TRBD1. V shed 3 bases and J 3 bases; nucleotides not matched to a gene: 3. CDR1 and CDR2 (germline): KGHSH, LQKENI. The CDR3 has 14 residues. The CDR3 reads CASSPRGQGYEQYF. The CDR3 DNA reads as TGTGCCAGCTCACCGAGGGGACAGGGCTACGAGCAGTACTTC.